Given below is one T cell receptor beta chain in context. Its target antigen remains unknown. No much larger clone exists at a distance of one base, and base qualities are not known. Ends trimmed: V by 5 bases, J by 12 bases; bases unmatched to a gene: 12. The CDR3 sequence holds 14 residues, the cysteine and phenylalanine included. The retained sequence is limited to the CDR3, 42 bases, with the frame set at the first base. The CDR1 and CDR2 encoded by the germline V gene (reference sequence) are SEHNR and FQNEAQ. This record comes from a study of T-cell memory formation after mild COVID-19 (TCRdb year 2021). A note on the overall study: Most TCR sequence clusters were specific to one of the two donors. Two young, previously healthy adult volunteers made up the cohort, one male and one female. In two donors, T-cell clones that expanded and contracted after mild COVID-19 were followed by sequencing TCRalpha and TCRbeta repertoires longitudinally. Paper-wide results and their limitations: Contracting CD4+ clones were located mainly in the CM and EM memory subsets, whereas CD8+ clones were found to be enriched in EMRA. The detection of some responding clones in pre-infection memory suggests that pre-existing cross-reactive memory T cells joined the SARS-CoV-2 response. Whether the second-wave clones peaking on day 37 were SARS-CoV-2 specific was not confirmed. The study covered only a couple of mild cases, and larger cohorts including severe cases with pre-infection samples were considered necessary. From day 15 to 85, contracting clones showed balanced CD4/CD8 phenotypes, whereas a second wave of clones that expanded from day 15 to 37 leaned towards CD4+.

Ficoll-Paque density gradient centrifugation was used to isolate PBMCs. Sequencing instrument: Illumina NovaSeq 6000. cDNA libraries for TCRalpha and TCRbeta were prepared by 5'RACE using constant-segment primers, with sample barcodes and unique molecular identifiers added. RNA was extracted from every sample with Trizol reagent. The libraries were amplified in two PCR steps, and the second step added a second sample barcode and Illumina TruSeq adapters. Libraries were sequenced on an Illumina NovaSeq with 2 x 150 bp paired-end reads. In the original analysis: Demultiplexing of reads and collapsing into UMI-guided consensus sequences were performed with migec v1.2.7. Using mixcr v2.1.11, UMI consensuses were aligned to TRA and TRB V and J templates and then assembled into clonotypes. Expanded or contracted clonotypes were those called significant by both edgeR and NoisET, with noise models trained on biological replicates. For edgeR calls, the thresholds were a false discovery rate-adjusted p below 0.01 and a log2 fold-change of 1. As an exploratory analysis of dynamics, max-normalized trajectories of the 1000 most abundant clonotypes were examined with PCA combined with hierarchical clustering. Separately sequenced CD4+ and CD8+ repertoires were used to assign the CD4 or CD8 phenotype of responding clones. TCRdb reanalyzed the raw reads on its own, using fastp at Q25 for trimming and MiXCR for clone calling, and kept in-frame beta chains. Rows merge per CDR3 protein into single entries with the most common DNA and genes. The V and J calls reflect TCRdb's pipeline rather than the authors' work. The sample yields 550,000 to 600,000 distinct CDR3 sequences; 20% to 25% were counted once. Clones ranked in the top ten supply 8.4% of the sample.

The TCR comes from an adult woman who had mild COVID-19 (a few samples of this study predate the infection). The sample titles of this study are shuffled in the database, so cell type and time point are left out; the donor was told from shared clones. The chain is encoded by TRBV7-9 joined to TRBJ1-1; TRBD1 fits 10 bases in the junction. The sequenced material came from PBMCs or a T cell subset sorted from them (not recorded which). The CDR3 region has the sequence CASSPTDGQGETFF. The nucleotide sequence is given as TGTGCCAGCAGCCCCACGGACGGACAGGGGGAGACTTTCTTT.